A selection of T cell receptor beta chains follows, all from one sample in a study of T-cell memory formation after mild COVID-19. TCRdb re-called the 5' RACE reads with MiXCR, one entry per CDR3 protein. The table has 150,000 to 200,000 distinct CDR3 sequences, roughly 12% seen once. The sample taken for sequencing was PBMCs or a T cell subset sorted from them (not recorded which). These receptors came from a man between 18 and 29 years old who had mild COVID-19 (a few samples of this study predate the infection). Cell type and time point are not known. Both conserved end residues are trimmed from each CDR3.

TRBV4-1	TRBJ2-3	ASSTPQGWQGADTQY
TRBV27	TRBJ1-2	ASSLKGASYGYT
TRBV7-3	TRBJ2-2	ASSLIRSTGELF
TRBV6-6	TRBJ1-2	ASSYSAGTGGYGYT
TRBV3-1	TRBJ1-3	ASSQGRELGNTIY
TRBV20-1	TRBJ1-1	SARVVTGMNTEAF
TRBV7-7	TRBJ2-5	ASSLGAGGRGETQY
TRBV3-1	TRBJ2-3	ASSPRGVTDTQY
TRBV29-1	TRBJ1-2	SVEPNRGQGYT
TRBV7-9	TRBJ1-1	ASSLVVGRGYTEAF
TRBV5-6	TRBJ2-5	ASSTQLAGVQGQETQY
TRBV9	TRBJ2-5	ASSVRADQETQY
TRBV29-1	TRBJ2-7	SVNAQGYEQY
TRBV6-6	TRBJ1-1	ASSADTGNTEAF
TRBV5-1	TRBJ2-6	ASSLGVVTGANVLT
TRBV7-3	TRBJ2-3	ASSLQGHGTDTQY
TRBV20-1	TRBJ1-1	SSGTGYTEAF
TRBV5-6	TRBJ2-3	ASSLRTSWDTDTQY
TRBV5-1	TRBJ2-3	ASSLAAAGGADTQY
TRBV5-6	TRBJ1-2	ASSSQGLDGYT
TRBV20-1	TRBJ1-2	SAERGRVT
TRBV6-5	TRBJ2-1	ATRGTGGNNEQF
TRBV25-1	TRBJ2-7	ASSEFSWTGRYYEQY
TRBV6-6	TRBJ1-2	ASGTDRTPSNYGYT
TRBV5-1	TRBJ2-1	ASSEGEINEQF
TRBV20-1	TRBJ2-3	SAPRPPAVTQY
TRBV4-3	TRBJ2-5	ASSQDTSGGGETQY
TRBV7-2	TRBJ2-1	ASSLVAGVFGDEQF
TRBV4-2	TRBJ1-3	ASSQDPASRGNTIY
TRBV5-6	TRBJ1-1	ASSRVDEAF
TRBV4-1	TRBJ2-5	ASSQDGSFRPGGTQY
TRBV20-1	TRBJ2-5	SPQGGDGETQY
TRBV9	TRBJ2-5	ASSPASGATQETQY
TRBV15	TRBJ1-4	ATSRAGTGYEKLF
TRBV7-7	TRBJ2-3	ASSLQGLDTQY
TRBV3-1	TRBJ2-2	ASTKLAGGNTGELF
TRBV12-3/TRBV12-4	TRBJ1-5	ASSIGTGLNQPQH
TRBV28	TRBJ1-4	ASSSRDATNEKLF
TRBV12-5	TRBJ2-1	ASGLGSGTTYNEQF
TRBV5-1	TRBJ2-1	ASSLDGVSSYNEQF
TRBV7-2	TRBJ1-2	ASSVGTGSYYGYT
TRBV10-3	TRBJ2-7	ATKGSGEQY
TRBV5-1	TRBJ2-6	ASSPVGGRSGANVLT
TRBV5-1	TRBJ2-2	ASSLVASDTGELF
TRBV5-6	TRBJ1-2	ASSRYGGALGYT